Here is one T cell receptor beta chain with its context. Antigen: not known. These data belong to a study of tumor-infiltrating lymphocytes in primary liver carcinoma. Study as a whole: Read depth, roughly 3.5 to 7.5 million productive TCRbeta reads, did not differ significantly between tissues. Findings of the study overall: Tumor region pairs shared more overlap than did tumor-adjacent and tumor-blood pairs. Tumors and blood were compared for top-250-clone fraction, and tumors had the significantly higher value (p = 0.039).

Germline DNA was extracted alongside blood RNA, which was obtained from unsorted whole blood. Sampling before surgery obtained about 4 milliliters of peripheral blood. V shed 2 bases and J shed 3 bases, with 16 bases lying between them. Looked up from germline, CDR1 is PRHDT and CDR2 is FYEKMQ (reference sequence). This CDR3 region has 16 residues. With around 490 ng total RNA as template and a constant-region primer, TCR beta cDNA was made. A slightly modified ARM-PCR protocol with three nested multiplex PCR rounds produced these TCR beta libraries. Two initial PCR rounds of ten to eleven cycles each paired TRBV1-TRBV30 forward primers with a C-beta reverse primer. MiXCR was run by TCRdb on the multiplex PCR reads, yielding one entry per CDR3 protein. The sample holds fewer than 400,000 distinct CDR3 sequences, almost 60% seen once.

The clonotype was recovered from a woman aged 30 to 39 with primary liver carcinoma and hepatitis B virus infection. Sequencing used peripheral blood. The V and J genes are TRBV13 and TRBJ1-1, with no clear D. CDR3: CASSLRVFGEDTEAFF. CDR3 DNA: TGTGCCAGCAGCTTAAGGGTGTTCGGGGAGGACACTGAAGCTTTCTTT.